The rows below give T cell receptor beta chains drawn from one sample of a study of T cell responses to AZD1222 COVID-19 vaccine. Generated by immunoSEQ multiplex PCR, the TCRdb table keeps only in-frame clones and is missing some. The sample contains around 130,000 clones, about 89% of which appear only once. The material sequenced was peripheral blood, taken on day 0 of AZD1222 vaccination. These receptor sequences come from an adult in good health. Each CDR3 is given with its conserved first and last residue. Each record gives: V gene, J gene, clone size, D gene, CDR3 DNA, CDR3 protein. A D gene is named only where the DNA matches it firmly. Where a row states a size, it is once, few, many or the class of an expanded clone; other rows omit it.

V gene: TRBV12-3/TRBV12-4
J gene: TRBJ2-7
clone size: NA
D gene: TRBD1
CDR3 DNA: TGTGCCAGCAGTGACAGGGGCTACGAGCAGTACTTC
CDR3 protein: CASSDRGYEQYF

V gene: TRBV10-2
J gene: TRBJ1-1
clone size: once
D gene: NA
CDR3 DNA: TGCGCCAGCGTGGAGGGGCGGGGGAGGAACACTGAAGCTTTCTTT
CDR3 protein: CASVEGRGRNTEAFF

V gene: TRBV2
J gene: TRBJ2-5
clone size: NA
D gene: NA
CDR3 DNA: TGTGCCAGCAGCGTGGGGACTGCTCAAGAGACCCAGTACTTC
CDR3 protein: CASSVGTAQETQYF

V gene: TRBV5-1
J gene: TRBJ2-3
clone size: NA
D gene: NA
CDR3 DNA: TGCGCCAGCAGCCAGGGGGGTGGTGGCGATACGCAGTATTTT
CDR3 protein: CASSQGGGGDTQYF

V gene: TRBV11-2
J gene: TRBJ2-1
clone size: NA
D gene: NA
CDR3 DNA: TGTGCCAGCAGCTTTAAAACCTCGAGGGGGGGGACCGGTGTGAATGAGCAGTTCTTC
CDR3 protein: CASSFKTSRGGTGVNEQFF

V gene: TRBV4-1
J gene: TRBJ1-4
clone size: once
D gene: NA
CDR3 DNA: TGCGCCAGCAGCCGATACAAACGAACACAAGCCCGAACTCAGGAAAAACTGTTTTTT
CDR3 protein: CASSRYKRTQARTQEKLFF

V gene: TRBV7-8
J gene: TRBJ2-7
clone size: NA
D gene: TRBD1
CDR3 DNA: TGTGCCAGCAGCTTAGCGGGACAGGGTCGATACGAGCAGTACTTC
CDR3 protein: CASSLAGQGRYEQYF

V gene: TRBV15
J gene: TRBJ1-6
clone size: NA
D gene: TRBD1
CDR3 DNA: TGTGCCACCAGCCGGGACAGGGGCGCCCTCCGCTCTAATTCACCCCTCCACTTT
CDR3 protein: CATSRDRGALRSNSPLHF

V gene: TRBV5-1
J gene: TRBJ1-6
clone size: NA
D gene: TRBD1
CDR3 DNA: TGCGCCAGCAGCTTGGCGACAGGGACCAACACCCTCCACTTT
CDR3 protein: CASSLATGTNTLHF

V gene: TRBV30
J gene: TRBJ1-6
clone size: NA
D gene: TRBD1
CDR3 DNA: TGTGCCTGGAAGGACAGGGGGGACTCCTATAATTCACCCCTCCACTTT
CDR3 protein: CAWKDRGDSYNSPLHF

V gene: TRBV6-5
J gene: TRBJ2-7
clone size: NA
D gene: NA
CDR3 DNA: TGTGCCAGCAGTCTTAGCGTCACGCCCTACGAGCAGTACTTC
CDR3 protein: CASSLSVTPYEQYF

V gene: TRBV27
J gene: TRBJ1-2
clone size: NA
D gene: NA
CDR3 DNA: TGTGCCAGCAGTTTAGTAGGTTCTGCCCGCTATGGCTACACCTTC
CDR3 protein: CASSLVGSARYGYTF

V gene: TRBV29-1
J gene: TRBJ2-5
clone size: NA
D gene: NA
CDR3 DNA: TGCAGCGTCGTCCAGGGTCAAGAGACCCAGTACTTC
CDR3 protein: CSVVQGQETQYF

V gene: TRBV6-4
J gene: TRBJ2-6
clone size: NA
D gene: NA
CDR3 DNA: TGTGCCAGCAGTGATGGTGGGGCCAACGTCCTGACTTTC
CDR3 protein: CASSDGGANVLTF

V gene: TRBV25-1
J gene: TRBJ2-5
clone size: NA
D gene: NA
CDR3 DNA: TGTGCCAGCAGTGAATCCCACCCTCGGCCGGAGACCCAGTACTTC
CDR3 protein: CASSESHPRPETQYF

V gene: TRBV7-9
J gene: TRBJ1-2
clone size: NA
D gene: NA
CDR3 DNA: TGTGCCAGCAGCTCCCGCGAGTACACCTTC
CDR3 protein: CASSSREYTF

V gene: TRBV14
J gene: TRBJ1-1
clone size: NA
D gene: NA
CDR3 DNA: TGTGCCAGCAGCCAATGGTCAGGCATCACTGAAGCTTTCTTT
CDR3 protein: CASSQWSGITEAFF

V gene: TRBV2
J gene: TRBJ1-2
clone size: NA
D gene: NA
CDR3 DNA: TGTGCTGGAGGAGGGACTGATGCCGCCCTGGGGGGCTACACCTTC
CDR3 protein: CAGGGTDAALGGYTF

V gene: TRBV7-8
J gene: TRBJ1-2
clone size: NA
D gene: TRBD1
CDR3 DNA: TGTGCCAGCAGCCATCCCCCATGGGACAGAAACTATGGCTACACCTTC
CDR3 protein: CASSHPPWDRNYGYTF

V gene: TRBV5-1
J gene: TRBJ1-4
clone size: NA
D gene: NA
CDR3 DNA: TGCGCCAGCAGCGTTGTTCGGCGGGGTGGGGAAAAACTGTTTTTT
CDR3 protein: CASSVVRRGGEKLFF

V gene: TRBV27
J gene: TRBJ2-5
clone size: few
D gene: TRBD1
CDR3 DNA: TGTGCCAGCAGTTTTCACAGGGGAGAGACCCAGTACTTC
CDR3 protein: CASSFHRGETQYF

V gene: TRBV5-1
J gene: TRBJ2-7
clone size: NA
D gene: TRBD1
CDR3 DNA: TGCGCCAGCAGCTTGGACCCGGGACAGCCCTACGAGCAGTACTTC
CDR3 protein: CASSLDPGQPYEQYF

V gene: TRBV5-1
J gene: TRBJ1-4
clone size: NA
D gene: TRBD1
CDR3 DNA: TGCGCCAGCAGCATCCAGACAGGGGGCATTGAAAAACTGTTTTTT
CDR3 protein: CASSIQTGGIEKLFF

V gene: TRBV5-6
J gene: TRBJ1-1
clone size: NA
D gene: NA
CDR3 DNA: TGTGCCAGCAGCTTAACTGCGGCTGAAGCTTTCTTT
CDR3 protein: CASSLTAAEAFF

V gene: TRBV27
J gene: TRBJ2-7
clone size: NA
D gene: TRBD1
CDR3 DNA: TGTGCCAGCAGTAAACAGGGGGCCTACGAGCAGTACTTC
CDR3 protein: CASSKQGAYEQYF

V gene: TRBV7-8
J gene: TRBJ1-3
clone size: NA
D gene: TRBD1
CDR3 DNA: TGTGCCAGCAGCTTACGGGACAGGGGGCGCGGGGACACCATATATTTT
CDR3 protein: CASSLRDRGRGDTIYF

V gene: TRBV4-1
J gene: TRBJ2-3
clone size: NA
D gene: TRBD1
CDR3 DNA: TGCGCCAGCTGCCGAGGGGGCTTCGAAGATACGCAGTATTTT
CDR3 protein: CASCRGGFEDTQYF

V gene: TRBV3-1/TRBV3-2
J gene: TRBJ1-2
clone size: NA
D gene: TRBD1
CDR3 DNA: TGTGCCAGCAGCCAGACCGGGACAGGGGGCCGTTCTAACTATGGCTACACCTTC
CDR3 protein: CASSQTGTGGRSNYGYTF

V gene: TRBV19
J gene: TRBJ2-1
clone size: NA
D gene: NA
CDR3 DNA: TGTGCCAGTAGTACCATCTCGGGATACAATGAGCAGTTCTTC
CDR3 protein: CASSTISGYNEQFF

V gene: TRBV27
J gene: TRBJ2-3
clone size: NA
D gene: TRBD2
CDR3 DNA: TGTGCCAGCAGTTTAGGGCTAGCGGACCCTTCTGCAGATACGCAGTATTTT
CDR3 protein: CASSLGLADPSADTQYF

V gene: TRBV25-1
J gene: TRBJ2-1
clone size: few
D gene: TRBD2
CDR3 DNA: TGTGCCAGCAGAGACGCGGGGGGGCCTCAAAATGAGCAGTTCTTC
CDR3 protein: CASRDAGGPQNEQFF

V gene: TRBV6-1
J gene: TRBJ1-1
clone size: NA
D gene: TRBD1
CDR3 DNA: TGTGCCAGCAGTGAATACAGGGGTCGCACTGAAGCTTTCTTT
CDR3 protein: CASSEYRGRTEAFF

V gene: TRBV27
J gene: TRBJ2-3
clone size: NA
D gene: TRBD1
CDR3 DNA: TGTGCCAGCAGTTTTTGGGACAGCTACACAGATACGCAGTATTTT
CDR3 protein: CASSFWDSYTDTQYF

V gene: TRBV24-1
J gene: TRBJ2-2
clone size: once
D gene: NA
CDR3 DNA: TGTGCCACCAGTGATTTGCACGACACCGGGGAGCTGTTTTTT
CDR3 protein: CATSDLHDTGELFF

V gene: TRBV12-5
J gene: TRBJ2-1
clone size: NA
D gene: NA
CDR3 DNA: TGTGCTAGTGGACTCGACTCGGCTAGGGGCAATGAGCAGTTCTTC
CDR3 protein: CASGLDSARGNEQFF

V gene: TRBV5-4
J gene: TRBJ1-6
clone size: NA
D gene: NA
CDR3 DNA: TGTGCCAGCAGCTATCGGGGGAGTGACTCACCCCTCCACTTT
CDR3 protein: CASSYRGSDSPLHF

V gene: TRBV6-1
J gene: TRBJ2-3
clone size: NA
D gene: NA
CDR3 DNA: TGTGCCAGCAGTGAACTTACACGGGGTACGCAGTATTTT
CDR3 protein: CASSELTRGTQYF

V gene: TRBV5-1
J gene: TRBJ1-2
clone size: few
D gene: NA
CDR3 DNA: TGCGCCAGCACCTCTCCCCCGTATGGCTACACCTTC
CDR3 protein: CASTSPPYGYTF

V gene: TRBV18
J gene: TRBJ2-1
clone size: NA
D gene: NA
CDR3 DNA: TGTGCCAGCTCACCACGGGGGCATACCTACAATGAGCAGTTCTTC
CDR3 protein: CASSPRGHTYNEQFF

V gene: TRBV10-1
J gene: TRBJ2-2
clone size: NA
D gene: NA
CDR3 DNA: TGCGCCAGCAGTAGGGACCTTTCGAACACCGGGGAGCTGTTTTTT
CDR3 protein: CASSRDLSNTGELFF

V gene: TRBV11-2
J gene: TRBJ1-5
clone size: NA
D gene: NA
CDR3 DNA: TGTGCCAGCAGCCCATCGGGGAATCAGCCCCAGCATTTT
CDR3 protein: CASSPSGNQPQHF

V gene: TRBV10-2
J gene: TRBJ2-2
clone size: NA
D gene: NA
CDR3 DNA: TGCGCCAGCAGTGAGCCCGGGGAGCTGTTTTTT
CDR3 protein: CASSEPGELFF

V gene: TRBV19
J gene: TRBJ2-7
clone size: NA
D gene: NA
CDR3 DNA: TGTGCCAGTAGAACGAGCTACGAGCAGTACTTC
CDR3 protein: CASRTSYEQYF

V gene: TRBV18
J gene: TRBJ1-4
clone size: NA
D gene: NA
CDR3 DNA: TGTGCCAGCGCCACGGGATGGGAGGGCCAGAATGAAAAACTGTTTTTT
CDR3 protein: CASATGWEGQNEKLFF

V gene: TRBV12-3/TRBV12-4
J gene: TRBJ1-2
clone size: NA
D gene: NA
CDR3 DNA: TGTGCCAGCAGTTTGGACCAATTCGGCTACACCTTC
CDR3 protein: CASSLDQFGYTF

V gene: TRBV14
J gene: TRBJ2-1
clone size: NA
D gene: NA
CDR3 DNA: TGTGCCAGCAGCCAAGATTTCAATGAGCAGTTCTTC
CDR3 protein: CASSQDFNEQFF

V gene: TRBV7-2
J gene: TRBJ2-7
clone size: NA
D gene: NA
CDR3 DNA: TGTGCCAGCAGCAAGGACAGCTACTACGAGCAGTACTTC
CDR3 protein: CASSKDSYYEQYF

V gene: TRBV7-3
J gene: TRBJ2-1
clone size: NA
D gene: NA
CDR3 DNA: TGTGCCAGCAGCTTAACGGCCGGTACTAGCCGGAGCTCCTACAATGAGCAGTTCTTC
CDR3 protein: CASSLTAGTSRSSYNEQFF

V gene: TRBV11-2
J gene: TRBJ2-7
clone size: NA
D gene: NA
CDR3 DNA: TGTGCCAGCAGCTTAGTATCAGGGACTTACGAGCAGTACTTC
CDR3 protein: CASSLVSGTYEQYF

V gene: TRBV6-1
J gene: TRBJ2-2
clone size: few
D gene: TRBD1
CDR3 DNA: TGTGCCAGCAGTGAACGGGGTAGGGGGCACGGGGAGCTGTTTTTT
CDR3 protein: CASSERGRGHGELFF

V gene: TRBV7-9
J gene: TRBJ2-1
clone size: NA
D gene: NA
CDR3 DNA: TGTGCCAGCAGCGGGATGGGCCTGGGGAATGAGCAGTTCTTC
CDR3 protein: CASSGMGLGNEQFF

V gene: TRBV6-5
J gene: TRBJ1-4
clone size: few
D gene: NA
CDR3 DNA: TGTGCCAGCAGTTACTCGAGTCCCAGCGAAAAACTGTTTTTT
CDR3 protein: CASSYSSPSEKLFF

V gene: TRBV30
J gene: TRBJ1-2
clone size: NA
D gene: NA
CDR3 DNA: TGTGCCTGGGAAAGATTAATGGGCTACACCTTC
CDR3 protein: CAWERLMGYTF

V gene: TRBV28
J gene: TRBJ2-1
clone size: NA
D gene: TRBD2
CDR3 DNA: TGTGCCAGCAGTTTTCTGTCTAGCGGGAGGGCCCGGGGAGTCAATGAGCAGTTCTTC
CDR3 protein: CASSFLSSGRARGVNEQFF